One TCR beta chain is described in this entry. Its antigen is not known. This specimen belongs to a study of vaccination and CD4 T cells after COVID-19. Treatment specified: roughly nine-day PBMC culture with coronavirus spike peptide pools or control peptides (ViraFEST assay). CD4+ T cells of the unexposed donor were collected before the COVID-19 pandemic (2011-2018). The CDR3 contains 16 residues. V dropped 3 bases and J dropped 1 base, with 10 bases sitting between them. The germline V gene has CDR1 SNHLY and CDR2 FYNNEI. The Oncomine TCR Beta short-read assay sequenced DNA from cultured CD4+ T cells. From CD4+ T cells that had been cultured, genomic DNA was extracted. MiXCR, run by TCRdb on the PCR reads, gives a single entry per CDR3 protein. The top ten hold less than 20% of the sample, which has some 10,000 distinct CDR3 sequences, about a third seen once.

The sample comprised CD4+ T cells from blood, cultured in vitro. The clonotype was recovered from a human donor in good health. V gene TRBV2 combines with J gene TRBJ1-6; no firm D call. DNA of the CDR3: TGTGCCAGCAGTGAGTTTTGGCTTTCCTATAATTCACCCCTCCACTTT. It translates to CASSEFWLSYNSPLHF.